These 32 T cell receptor beta chains were sequenced from one sample in a study of T cells after yellow fever vaccination. TCRdb re-analysed the 5' RACE reads in MiXCR, keeping a single row per CDR3 protein. This table has hundreds of thousands of distinct CDR3 sequences, roughly 12% appearing once. The material was PBMCs, obtained on the day of the yellow fever booster vaccination. These receptors were taken from a man in his thirties or forties who received the YFV17D yellow fever vaccine.

This sequence joins TRBV5-6 and TRBJ1-1; D is perhaps TRBD1 (6 bases). CDR3 size: 13 residues. Per the germline V gene, CDR1 is SGHDT and CDR2 is YYEEEE. V lost 4 bases, J lost 7 bases, and 14 bases lay in between. The chain's CDR3 is CASSPMGAGEAFF. The CDR3 coding sequence is TGTGCCAGCAGCCCGATGGGGGCAGGTGAAGCTTTCTTT.

The rearrangement uses TRBV28 and TRBJ2-5, with a possible D match to TRBD2 (5 bases). Germline V gene data show CDR1 as MDHEN and CDR2 as SYDVKM. V lost 4 bases to trimming and J lost 13 bases, with 16 bases between them. This CDR3 comprises 12 residues. CDR3 region: CASSSGVAPVYF. The DNA for the CDR3 is TGTGCCAGCAGTTCCGGGGTAGCGCCTGTGTACTTC.

This clonotype has a handful of counts. V and J are TRBV14 and TRBJ2-5; D may correspond to TRBD1 or TRBD2 (5 bases each). The CDR3 is made up of 16 amino acids. Per germline, CDR1 SGHDN and CDR2 FVKESK. The germline V and J ends were trimmed by 1 base and 3 bases, with 15 bases remaining between them. In DNA, the CDR3 is TGTGCCAGCAGCCAAGGTGGGGCAATGGGAGAAGAGACCCAGTACTTC. Its translation: CASSQGGAMGEETQYF.

This clonotype was picked up a small number of times. The V call is TRBV7-9, the J call TRBJ2-2; a weak D match, TRBD2 (5 bases). Germline values: CDR1 SEHNR, CDR2 FQNEAQ (reference sequence). The V end lost 5 bases, the J end lost 2 bases, and 15 bases lay between the germline ends. The CDR3 is 16 residues long. This CDR3 reads CASSRLTGFNTGELFF. The CDR3 DNA follows: TGTGCCAGCAGCCGCTTGACGGGATTTAACACCGGGGAGCTGTTTTTT.

V usage is TRBV11-1 and J usage is TRBJ2-3; 7 bases match TRBD2. The J segment lost 2 bases and the V segment lost 10 bases, leaving 21 bases of the junction unmatched. Looked up from germline, CDR1 is SGHAT and CDR2 is FQDESV (reference sequence). The CDR3 contains 18 residues. CDR3 sequence reads: CAIHLVGTKLPYTDTQYF. The CDR3 DNA is TGTGCCATCCACCTCGTAGGGACTAAACTGCCCTACACAGATACGCAGTATTTT.

This chain uses TRBV6-1 with TRBJ2-2; the D gene is possibly TRBD1 (6 bases). The CDR3 contains 13 residues. V gave up 5 bases and J gave up 5 bases, with 9 bases separating them. The germline V gene has CDR1 MNHNS and CDR2 SASEGT. This CDR3 is CASSQDRTGELFF. CDR3 coding DNA: TGTGCCAGCAGTCAGGACAGAACCGGGGAGCTGTTTTTT.

The chain joins TRBV20-1 to TRBJ1-6; TRBD1 might be the D (5 bases). Germline CDR1 and CDR2: DFQATT and SNEGSKA (reference sequence). There are 13 residues in the CDR3. V lost 2 bases and J lost 10, with 12 bases in between. CDR3 DNA: TGCAGTGCTAGACCCCAGGGAAGCTCACCCCTCCACTTT. Translated, it gives CSARPQGSSPLHF.

Only a few counts were recorded for this clonotype. The chain has TRBV28 and TRBJ2-4; TRBD2 agrees at 8 bases. The CDR3 covers 15 residues. Per germline, CDR1 MDHEN and CDR2 SYDVKM. V dropped 4 bases and J dropped 9; count of bases not matched to a gene: 11. The CDR3 region is CASSSPGGPGSIQYF. The CDR3 bases are TGTGCCAGCAGTTCTCCGGGAGGGCCGGGCAGCATTCAGTACTTC.

This sequence joins TRBV13 and TRBJ2-1; perhaps TRBD2 as D (6 bases). The CDR3 sequence is 14 residues long. Trimming pared 1 base from V and 9 bases from J, leaving 13 bases between. The V gene's germline CDR1 is PRHDT and CDR2 FYEKMQ (reference sequence). CDR3 region: CASSLARGEGEQFF. The CDR3 DNA is TGTGCCAGCAGCTTAGCCCGCGGGGAAGGTGAGCAGTTCTTC.

This rearrangement joins TRBV19 to TRBJ2-5, with D perhaps given as TRBD1 or TRBD2 (5 bases each). Germline loops: CDR1 LNHDA, CDR2 SQIVND (reference sequence). The CDR3 spans 17 residues. The ends were cut back, 0 bases at V and 5 bases at J, with 19 bases in the middle. CDR3 sequence reads: CASSIDPPGAPRETQYF. The CDR3 nucleotides read TGTGCCAGTAGTATAGATCCCCCCGGGGCCCCCCGGGAGACCCAGTACTTC.

The CDR3, as DNA: TGCGCCAGCAGTAACAGGGGGAATTCACCCCTCCACTTT. This sequence encodes CASSNRGNSPLHF. The genes are TRBV5-1 and TRBJ1-6; 8 bases align to TRBD1. J was trimmed by 7 bases and V by 5 bases; bases with no gene match: 2. The CDR3 totals 13 residues. Per the germline V gene, CDR1 is SGHRS and CDR2 is YFSETQ. Variable domain in full (rest from reference TRBV5-1 and TRBJ1-6): KAGVTQTPRYLIKTRGQQVTLSCSPISGHRSVSWYQQTPGQGLQFLFEYFSETQRNKGNFPGRFSGRQFSNSRSEMNVSTLELGDSALYLCASSNRGNSPLHFGNGTRLTVT.

This clonotype was found a few times. The CDR3 here is CASSLEGGRNTDTQYF. The CDR3 DNA follows: TGTGCCAGCAGCTTAGAGGGGGGGCGTAACACAGATACGCAGTATTTT. The V gene is TRBV7-9, the J gene TRBJ2-3; TRBD2 might be the D (7 bases). V was cut by 1 base and J by 2 bases, with 13 bases left in between. CDR1 is SEHNR and CDR2 is FQNEAQ in the germline V gene (reference sequence). The CDR3 is 16 residues long.

The chain links TRBV7-6 to TRBJ1-5; 8 nucleotides align to TRBD1. Per germline, CDR1 SGHVS and CDR2 FNYEAQ. Trimming took 1 base from V and 6 from J; bases not matched to a gene: 5. The CDR3 consists of 15 residues. The CDR3 loop reads CASSLGDRGVQPQHF. In DNA form, the CDR3 reads TGTGCCAGCAGCTTAGGAGACAGGGGCGTTCAGCCCCAGCATTTT. The complete variable domain, with remaining parts taken from reference TRBV7-6 and TRBJ1-5, reads GAGVSQSPRYKVTKRGQDVALRCDPISGHVSLYWYRQALGQGPEFLTYFNYEAQQDKSGLPNDRFSAERPEGSISTLTIQRTEQRDSAMYRCASSLGDRGVQPQHFGDGTRLSIL.

This clonotype appeared a few times. The chain is built from TRBV18 and TRBJ2-3, with a weak D call TRBD2 (6 bases). V was cut by 4 bases and J by 3 bases, with 14 bases left in between. This CDR3 region has 15 residues. Per the germline V gene, CDR1 is KGHSH and CDR2 is LQKENI. The CDR3 sequence is CASSQGLERTDTQYF. The CDR3 nucleotides read TGTGCCAGCTCACAGGGACTGGAGCGGACAGATACGCAGTATTTT. Full variable domain (remainder filled in from reference TRBV18 and TRBJ2-3): NAGVMQNPRHLVRRRGQEARLRCSPMKGHSHVYWYRQLPEEGLKFMVYLQKENIIDESGMPKERFSAEFPKEGPSILRIQQVVRGDSAAYFCASSQGLERTDTQYFGPGTRLTVL.

This clonotype was seen only a few times. The chain carries TRBV6-1 and TRBJ2-1; D is perhaps TRBD2 (5 bases). V lost 5 bases and J 4 bases, leaving 15 bases between the germline ends. Per the germline V gene, CDR1 is MNHNS and CDR2 is SASEGT. The CDR3 covers 15 residues. For the CDR3, the DNA is TGTGCCAGCAGTCCCCGCGGAGGCGGGTACAATGAGCAGTTCTTC. It translates to CASSPRGGGYNEQFF.

The chain has TRBV18 and TRBJ2-6, with D hard to call. The germline gives CDR1 KGHSH, CDR2 LQKENI. The CDR3 totals 15 residues. Trimming cost V 2 bases and J 3 bases, with 8 bases left between them. Written as DNA, the CDR3 is TGTGCCAGCTCACCAGGCGATAGTGGGGCCAACGTCCTGACTTTC. This encodes CASSPGDSGANVLTF.

The chain employs TRBV6-2 or TRBV6-3 and TRBJ2-2; 8 bases line up with TRBD1. CDR1 and CDR2 from the germline V gene are MNHEY and SVGEGT. The CDR3 runs 15 residues. Unmatched junction bases numbered 1, after V lost 3 bases and J lost 1 base. CDR3 DNA: TGTGCCAGCAGTTATACAGGGGGGAACACCGGGGAGCTGTTTTTT. Its translation: CASSYTGGNTGELFF.

This chain connects TRBV11-2 to TRBJ2-1, with TRBD2 matching 10 bases. CDR1 and CDR2 (germline): SGHAT, FQNNGV. The length of the CDR3 is 17 residues. The junction had 16 bases not matched to a gene; V was cut back by 8 bases and J by 6 bases. CDR3 loop: CASSLWGGAGGSNEQFF. Here the CDR3 DNA reads TGTGCCAGCTCCCTTTGGGGCGGAGCGGGAGGGAGCAATGAGCAGTTCTTC.

The CDR3 nucleotides read TGTGCCAGCAGCGCCAGCGGGGGGTCGGCCGGGGAGCTGTTTTTT. It codes for CASSASGGSAGELFF. This chain connects TRBV9 to TRBJ2-2, with 9 bases matching TRBD2. The CDR3 has 15 amino acids. Germline loops: CDR1 SGDLS, CDR2 YYNGEE. The V gene end was trimmed by 3 bases and the J gene end by 6 bases; junction bases not matched to a gene: 6.

This clonotype was detected a few times. The genes are TRBV27 and TRBJ2-3; unclear D gene. This CDR3 region has 15 residues. Trimming stripped 2 bases from V and 4 bases from J, with 13 bases between. Per the germline V gene, CDR1 is MNHEY and CDR2 is SMNVEV (reference sequence). CDR3 nucleotide sequence: TGTGCCAGCAGTTTAGCGTCCACGCCGGCAGATACGCAGTATTTT. Translation gives CASSLASTPADTQYF.

This clonotype was seen more than once but under ten times. The J gene is TRBJ2-1, the V gene TRBV9, with TRBD1 matching 7 bases. The J segment lost 0 bases and the V segment lost 3 bases, leaving 3 bases of the junction unmatched. Germline V gives CDR1 SGDLS, CDR2 YYNGEE. This CDR3 spans 15 amino acids. CDR3 protein: CASSAGQFSYNEQFF. In nucleotides, the CDR3 is TGTGCCAGCAGCGCGGGACAGTTCTCCTACAATGAGCAGTTCTTC.

Only a few counts were recorded for this clonotype. The chain combines TRBV28 with TRBJ2-1, with 10 bases fitting TRBD2. The CDR3 sequence is 17 residues long. Germline lookup yields CDR1 MDHEN and CDR2 SYDVKM. J was trimmed by 3 bases and V by 3 bases; bases with no gene match: 8. The CDR3 coding sequence is TGTGCCAGCAGTTTGGCGGGGCTAGCGGGAGTCTACAATGAGCAGTTCTTC. It yields the protein CASSLAGLAGVYNEQFF.

This clonotype was detected a few times. The rearrangement joins TRBV5-1 to TRBJ1-2; D might be TRBD1 (6 bases). Trimming stripped 4 bases from V and 8 bases from J, with 15 bases between. Per germline, CDR1 SGHRS and CDR2 YFSETQ. The CDR3 consists of 13 residues. The CDR3 loop reads CASSRDTGLGYTF. The CDR3 DNA follows: TGCGCCAGCAGCCGAGACACAGGGTTAGGCTACACCTTC.

This clonotype occurred a few times. V usage is TRBV29-1 and J usage is TRBJ2-1; possibly TRBD1 or TRBD2 for D (6 bases each). The V gene's germline CDR1 is SQVTM and CDR2 ANQGSEA. This CDR3 contains 17 residues. V lost 6 bases, J lost 0 bases, and 21 bases lay in between. The CDR3 DNA reads as TGCAGCGTAGAGGACTGGGGGGCAGGGCGCTCCTACAATGAGCAGTTCTTC. Amino acid sequence: CSVEDWGAGRSYNEQFF.

CDR3 amino acids: CASSLDINQPQHF. Here the CDR3 DNA reads TGTGCCAGCAGCTTAGACATTAATCAGCCCCAGCATTTT. The J gene is TRBJ1-5, the V gene TRBV7-2, with D unclear. This CDR3 has 13 amino acids. Germline V gene data show CDR1 as SGHTA and CDR2 as FQGNSA. The V and J ends lost 1 base and 4 bases respectively, with 5 bases between them.

This clonotype has a count of ten or more. The rearrangement uses TRBV19 and TRBJ2-3, with a weak D call TRBD2 (6 bases). Looked up from germline, CDR1 is LNHDA and CDR2 is SQIVND (reference sequence). CDR3 length equals 14 residues. Trimming pared 5 bases from V and 0 bases from J, leaving 9 bases between. This CDR3 is CASSPLASTDTQYF. The CDR3 nucleotides read TGTGCCAGTAGTCCCCTAGCGAGCACAGATACGCAGTATTTT.

This chain links TRBV20-1 with TRBJ1-6; D perhaps matches TRBD1 (5 bases). This CDR3 has 12 amino acids. Germline V gene sequence: CDR1 DFQATT, CDR2 SNEGSKA (reference sequence). Trimming cost V 4 bases and J 9 bases, with 10 bases left between them. In nucleotides, the CDR3 is TGCAGTGCTACTTCGGGGGGTTCACCCCTCCACTTT. Its translation is CSATSGGSPLHF.

The chain couples TRBV28 to TRBJ1-4; no definite D call. The length of the CDR3 is 12 residues. V dropped 6 bases and J dropped 7 bases, with 9 bases sitting between them. Germline CDR1 is MDHEN and CDR2 is SYDVKM. The CDR3 DNA reads as TGTGCCAGCAGCCTCCTGACTGAAAAACTGTTTTTT. Protein: CASSLLTEKLFF.

V gene TRBV5-1 combines with J gene TRBJ2-3; D uncertain. The length of the CDR3 is 13 residues. Germline lookup yields CDR1 SGHRS and CDR2 YFSETQ. V dropped 1 base and J dropped 7 bases, with 10 bases sitting between them. The chain's CDR3 is CASSLSGGYTQYF. CDR3 sequence (DNA): TGCGCCAGCAGCTTGAGTGGTGGATATACGCAGTATTTT.

This clonotype was counted between two and nine times. This chain links TRBV5-5 with TRBJ2-7; 8 positions agree with TRBD2. The CDR3 runs to 16 residues. Germline V lookup: CDR1 SGHKS, CDR2 YYEKEE (reference sequence). Trimming removed 0 bases from V and 0 bases from J; junction bases left unmatched: 5. This CDR3 reads CASSLALAGYSYEQYF. DNA for the CDR3: TGTGCCAGCAGCTTGGCTCTAGCGGGTTACTCCTACGAGCAGTACTTC.

This clonotype turned up a few times. As DNA, the CDR3 is TGTGCCAGCAGCCCCACTTCAGGGGGAGAAGCTAACTATGGCTACACCTTC. This translates into CASSPTSGGEANYGYTF. The genes are TRBV3-1 and TRBJ1-2, with TRBD1 matching over 7 bases. With 4 bases clipped from V and 0 bases from J, the junction kept 11 bases outside the gene matches. Germline CDR1 is LGHDT and CDR2 is YNNKEL (reference sequence). The CDR3 runs 17 residues.

This clonotype was found a few times. This rearrangement joins TRBV29-1 to TRBJ2-1; D perhaps matches TRBD2 (6 bases). CDR1 is SQVTM, CDR2 ANQGSEA, per germline. V lost 3 bases and J lost 0, with 9 bases in between. CDR3 length: 14 residues. CDR3 sequence: CSVDPSDSYNEQFF. CDR3 sequence (DNA): TGCAGCGTTGACCCTAGCGACTCCTACAATGAGCAGTTCTTC.